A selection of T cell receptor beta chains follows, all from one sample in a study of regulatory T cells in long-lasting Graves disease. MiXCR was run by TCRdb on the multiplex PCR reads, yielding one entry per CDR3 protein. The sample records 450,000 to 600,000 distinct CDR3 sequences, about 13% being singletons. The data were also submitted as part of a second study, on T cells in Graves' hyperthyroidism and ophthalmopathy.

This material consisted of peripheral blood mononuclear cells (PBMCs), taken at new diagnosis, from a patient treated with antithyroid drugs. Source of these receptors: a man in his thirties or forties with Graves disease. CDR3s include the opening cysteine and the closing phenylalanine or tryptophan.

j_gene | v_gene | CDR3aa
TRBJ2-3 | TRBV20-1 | CSARDSLGTGGTSGRYGDTQYF
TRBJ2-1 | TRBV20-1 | CSARDQEMTGDNEQFF
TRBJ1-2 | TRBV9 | CASSQGHPNYGYTF
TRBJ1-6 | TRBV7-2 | CASSQRQGRNSPLHF
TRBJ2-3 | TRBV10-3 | CAITVSGTSGTDTQYF
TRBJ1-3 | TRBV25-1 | CASSEEGAGNTIYF
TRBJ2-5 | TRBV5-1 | CASSGGTSQETQYF
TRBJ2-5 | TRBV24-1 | CATSAPGSSYQETQYF
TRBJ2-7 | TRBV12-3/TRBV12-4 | CASSDPYEQYF
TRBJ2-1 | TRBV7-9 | CASSSGGGGLGNEQFF
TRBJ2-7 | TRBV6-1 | CASSGLLAHSYEQYF
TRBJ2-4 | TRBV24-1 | CATSDLGSGRNIQYF
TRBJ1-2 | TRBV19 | CASSIDAGTPISGYTF
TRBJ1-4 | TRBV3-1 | CASSLPGQGEEKLFF
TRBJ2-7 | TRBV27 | CAPRGTSGRAYEQYF
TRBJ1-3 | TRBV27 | CASGEGNTIYF
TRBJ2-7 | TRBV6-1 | CAAGDRFYEQYF
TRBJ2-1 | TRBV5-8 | CASSPLSGLLYNEQFF
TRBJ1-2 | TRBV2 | CASSDLLGRANYGYTF
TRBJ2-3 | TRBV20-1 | CSATREPSTDTQYF
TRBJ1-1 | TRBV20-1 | CSARARGEEEKAFF
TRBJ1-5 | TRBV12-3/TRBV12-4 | CARQGHVSNQPQHF
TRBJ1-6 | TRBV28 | CASSAAGDSPLHF
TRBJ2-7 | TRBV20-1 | CSASSSPPYF
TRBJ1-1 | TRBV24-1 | CATGWGEAFF
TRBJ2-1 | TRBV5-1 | CASRLLAGTYNEQFF
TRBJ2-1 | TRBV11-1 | CASSLESGSYNEQFF
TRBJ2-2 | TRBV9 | CASSESGRSDTGELFF
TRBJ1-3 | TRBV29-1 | CSVGRGPEVSGNTIYF
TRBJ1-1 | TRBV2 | CASMMGGAEAFF
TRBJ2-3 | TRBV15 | CATGRSTDTQYF
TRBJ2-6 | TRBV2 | CASKGSGANVLTF
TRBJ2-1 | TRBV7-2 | CASSLVATGSYNEQFF
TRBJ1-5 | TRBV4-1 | CASSVQGDQPQHF
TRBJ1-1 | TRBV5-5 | CASSLGVGPTEAFF
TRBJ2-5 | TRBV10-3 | CAISENRQETQYF
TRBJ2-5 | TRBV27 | CASSPRREQETQYF
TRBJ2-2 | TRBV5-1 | CASRGGRVNTGELFF
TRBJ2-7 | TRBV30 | CAWSLAGGFSYEQYF
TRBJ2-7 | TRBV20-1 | CSARIPGLSSYEQYF
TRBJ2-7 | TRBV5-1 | CASSSGTSGEQYF
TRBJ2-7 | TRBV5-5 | CASSLDGITYEQYF
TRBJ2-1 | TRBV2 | CASSERISSYNEQFF
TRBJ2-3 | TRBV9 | CASSVALGGLAGDSSDTQYF
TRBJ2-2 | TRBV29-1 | CSVEDGSYGTGELFF
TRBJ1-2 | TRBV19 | CAAANSNYGYTF
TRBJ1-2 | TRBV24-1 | CATSDPGSPDGDGYTF
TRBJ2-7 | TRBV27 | CASRYGSEQYF
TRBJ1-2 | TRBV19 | CASSIQGEVLVYGYTF
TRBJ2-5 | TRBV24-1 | CATSDRLAGMETQYF
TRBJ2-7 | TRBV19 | CASRPGTRGYEQYF
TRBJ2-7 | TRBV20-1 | CSAEGQGSSYEQYF
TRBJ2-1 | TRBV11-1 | CASRLRLAGGGEQFF
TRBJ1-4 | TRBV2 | CAGGDSGNEKLFF
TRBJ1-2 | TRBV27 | CASSFYPQTGTNSNYGYTF
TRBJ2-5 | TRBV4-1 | CASSQAPRSQETQYF
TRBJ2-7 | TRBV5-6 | CASSFTGDVKQYF